This T cell receptor beta chain was sequenced in a study of blood T cell repertoires in COVID-19. Background on the study: The study drew acute and convalescent COVID-19 samples from the United States, Italy and Spain. PBMCs, B-cell-depleted T cells, or T cells were the source of the cDNA or gDNA that made up the material.

The CDR3 loop spans 16 amino acids. The V segment lost 1 base and the J segment 5 bases; nucleotides outside the gene matches: 6. Germline V gene data show CDR1 as LNHDA and CDR2 as SQIVND (reference sequence). Original handling: From reference gene primer amplification, estimates of nucleated cell counts were derived. Sequenced by immunoSEQ multiplex PCR; TCRdb stores in-frame clones only, minus some. Clone size and the V and J calls come from that table; the DNA yielded D and trimming. The data show about 100,000 clones, roughly 87% seen once. The clonotype originates from a man aged 30-40 years in a cohort sampled during active COVID-19. The rearrangement links TRBV19 to TRBJ2-5; 11 positions agree with TRBD1. Sequenced: peripheral blood. This CDR3 is CASSIGTGGSFETQYF. The CDR3 DNA sequence: TGTGCCAGTAGTATAGGGACAGGGGGCTCATTTGAGACCCAGTACTTC. The full variable domain, with the rest looked up from reference TRBV19 and TRBJ2-5, is DGGITQSPKYLFRKEGQNVTLSCEQNLNHDAMYWYRQDPGQGLRLIYYSQIVNDFQKGDIAEGYSVSREKKESFPLTVTSAQKNPTAFYLCASSIGTGGSFETQYFGPGTRLLVL.